This TCR beta chain was sequenced in a study of long-term antiretroviral therapy in people with HIV (dated by TCRdb to 2021 to 2024). With regard to the full study: The earliest samples were collected roughly a decade before the 2015 WHO recommendation for immediate ART, at a time when ART was usually postponed until CD4 counts fell. A retrospective serial study tested whether ART initiation and durable HIV suppression were associated with changes in peripheral blood TRB repertoire composition and diversity. No cross-contamination during QIAcube processing was seen in test extractions of a monoclonal T-cell line run alongside 25 to 35 polyclonal samples. About 40% of the 30 participants with HIV were female. The cohort contributed 150 to 200 cryopreserved PBMC samples from 30 adults with confirmed HIV infection, collected serially over a mean of about 6 years (range 1-12).

The immunoSEQ hsTCRB v3.0 assay was used at survey level resolution to sequence the TRB variable region. A depth of roughly 35,000-55,000 T-cell genomes per sample was targeted for TRB sequencing. Pooled TRB libraries were sequenced on an Illumina MiSeq with a v3 150-cycle kit. Regarding the original processing steps: Repertoire analysis ran in R within a reproducible Nextflow workflow covering QC, data transformation and analysis. LymphoSeq2, an R package for AIRR-Seq data exploration, was used to implement custom analyses. A few samples yielding fewer than 5000 total TRB sequences were excluded, leaving 188 analyzed HIV repertoires. Among the 180 to 200 HIV repertoires that were kept, 59 were collected before ART initiation and over 120 were collected after ART initiation. Each repertoire was downsampled to 5000 TRB nucleotide sequences, and summary statistics were averaged across 100 downsampling iterations. The analysis kept only TRB sequences whose CDR3 regions were at least seven amino acids long. Diversity was assessed using a clonality score derived from Shannon entropy and using the Gini coefficient. Repertoire networks linked the top 5000 CDR3 amino acid sequences whenever two sequences differed by an edit distance of one. For TRB CDR3 amino acid sequences, antigen specificity groups and MHC restriction were predicted with GLIPH2. To flag known associations with CMV, EBV, HIV or tissue antigens, CDR3 amino acid sequences were compared against VDJdb and McPAS-TCR. Pre-ART, post-ART and control groups were compared with Wilcoxon signed-rank tests and Holm-Bonferroni correction. Not all clones reach the TCRdb copy of this immuneACCESS table, which keeps in-frame sequences only. Checked studies attribute under half of the gap to unresolved V genes and leave the rest unexplained. The V and J calls and clone size are taken from that table; D and trimming were inferred from the DNA. The sample contains some 18,000 clones, more than 60% of them found a single time. Clones ranked in the top ten supply around 14% of the sample.

Study-wide conclusions, independent of this receptor: HIV repertoires had narrower CDR3 length ranges than controls, and the network structure suggested an antigen-experienced repertoire that shifted only slightly toward naive after ART. The samples span the years 2004 to 2017, and the ART regimens used may be less effective than current regimens. No data were available on ART adherence, viral resistance or therapy changes, limiting inferences about post-ART repertoire changes. Since PBMC availability was limited, sequencing covered only the TCR beta chain, with no alpha chain pairing. Starting ART was linked to a significant rise in TRB diversity, yet even after long-term ART the diversity remained significantly lower than in transplant donor controls. Because pre-ART samples had limited cell numbers, unsorted PBMC were profiled rather than sorted CD4+ and CD8+ T cells. At every time point, the repertoire was dominated by expanded TRB clones first identified before ART initiation, although this dominance fluctuated and, in many PLHIV, declined after ART.

Participants were included only if at least one PBMC sample before ART initiation and at least two post-ART samples were available. All participants with HIV were treated in the United States of America. Before DNA extraction, cryopreserved samples of roughly 1-10 million PBMC were thawed and washed. At the time of the earliest PBMC sample, participants with HIV were aged between about 20 and 54 years. Each participant contributed PBMC samples from 1-4 timepoints before ART initiation and 2-8 timepoints after ART initiation, with a median of 7 samples. Serial HIV viral load, CD4+ T-cell count, ART history and demographic data were obtained for every participant. A Qiagen kit on a QIAcube was used to extract genomic DNA from unsorted PBMC, with samples processed in batches of 12. A remark on this clone: Its antigen is not yet known. Qualities for individual bases were not recorded, and no much larger clone is one base off.

From the germline V gene, CDR1 is MDHEN and CDR2 is SYDVKM. Including cysteine and phenylalanine, the CDR3 has 15 amino acids. This entry keeps only the CDR3 DNA: 45 bases, framed from base 1. Trimming accounts for 3 bases at V and 7 bases at J, while the number of junction bases matched to no gene is 11. The TCR sequence derives from a man under 40 with HIV. This receptor chain uses TRBV28 and TRBJ1-2, with TRBD1 identical over 7 junction bases. Material: unsorted PBMCs, obtained 2.1 years before starting antiretroviral therapy. CDR3 loop: CASSLTGDRVGGYTF. The nucleotide sequence is TGTGCCAGCAGTTTGACAGGAGACAGGGTGGGTGGCTACACCTTC.